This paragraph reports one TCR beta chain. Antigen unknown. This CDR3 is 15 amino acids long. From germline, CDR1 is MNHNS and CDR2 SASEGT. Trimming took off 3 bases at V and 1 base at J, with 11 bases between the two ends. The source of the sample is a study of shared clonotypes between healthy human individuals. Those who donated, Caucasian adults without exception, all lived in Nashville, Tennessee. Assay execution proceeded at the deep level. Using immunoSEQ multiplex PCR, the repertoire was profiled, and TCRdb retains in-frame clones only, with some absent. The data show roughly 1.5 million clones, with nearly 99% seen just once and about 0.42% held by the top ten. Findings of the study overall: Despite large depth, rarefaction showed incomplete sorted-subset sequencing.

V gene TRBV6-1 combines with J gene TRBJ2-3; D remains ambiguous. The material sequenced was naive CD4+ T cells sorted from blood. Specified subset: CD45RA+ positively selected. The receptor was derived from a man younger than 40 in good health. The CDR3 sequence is CASSEEVPGTDTQYF. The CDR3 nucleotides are TGTGCCAGCAGTGAGGAAGTCCCGGGCACAGATACGCAGTATTTT.